Listed below are T cell receptor beta chains from one sample, sequenced in a study of identical twins. TCRdb re-called the 5' RACE reads with MiXCR, one entry per CDR3 protein. The repertoire holds around 100,000 distinct CDR3 sequences, with 5.9% as singletons. Sequencing was carried out using memory T cells sorted from blood. The receptors here all came from a woman aged 45-65 years in good health. The CDR3 runs from the conserved cysteine through the conserved F or W. Each record gives: D gene, J gene, clone size, V gene, CDR3 DNA, CDR3 protein. The D gene is left open where the match is weak. Expanded clones are given a class, and other clones once, few, many or no size at all.

>NA|TRBJ1-1|many|TRBV2
TGTGCCAGCAGTGTAACCCCCACTGAAGCTTTCTTT
CASSVTPTEAFF
>NA|TRBJ1-5|few|TRBV28
TGTGCCAGCAGTTTGCAGCCCAGCGCGCTAAATCAGCCCCAGCATTTT
CASSLQPSALNQPQHF
>TRBD1|TRBJ1-2|many|TRBV6-5
TGTGCCAGCAGGGGAACGGGACAGGGGGTTGGCTACACCTTC
CASRGTGQGVGYTF
>NA|TRBJ2-7|few|TRBV4-1
TGCGCCAGCAGCCAAGAAGCTGGGTTTTTCGACGAGCAGTACTTC
CASSQEAGFFDEQYF
>NA|TRBJ1-1|many|TRBV7-9
TGTGCCACCCTAGGAGACACTGAAGCTTTCTTT
CATLGDTEAFF
>NA|TRBJ1-5|NA|TRBV20-1
TGCAGTGCTAGTAGAGTTTGGGGCTCCAATCAGCCCCAGCATTTT
CSASRVWGSNQPQHF
>NA|TRBJ2-3|many|TRBV12-3/TRBV12-4
TGTGCCAGCAGCCCCAGGGATAGGGATACGCAGTATTTT
CASSPRDRDTQYF
>NA|TRBJ1-5|many|TRBV5-6
TGTGCCAGCAGCTTGCATTCTGGCAGCTTTAATCAGCCCCAGCATTTT
CASSLHSGSFNQPQHF
>TRBD2|TRBJ2-1|many|TRBV7-9
TGTGCCAGCAGCTCAGAAGCGGGGCTAACGATCTTC
CASSSEAGLTIF
>TRBD2|TRBJ2-3|many|TRBV27
TGTGCCAGCAAGGGACTAGCGGGAGGAAATGAAGATACGCAGTATTTT
CASKGLAGGNEDTQYF
>TRBD1|TRBJ2-3|many|TRBV19
TGTGCCAGTCAGTCTACCGGGACAGGGCTCACAGATACGCAGTATTTT
CASQSTGTGLTDTQYF
>NA|TRBJ1-1|many|TRBV27
TGTGCCAGCAGTTTTAGGGGGGGCACTGAAGCTTTCTTT
CASSFRGGTEAFF
>TRBD1|TRBJ2-5|many|TRBV20-1
TGCAGTGCTGGAAACGACAGGGCGAGAAGAGAGACCCAGTACTTC
CSAGNDRARRETQYF
>NA|TRBJ1-4|few|TRBV12-3/TRBV12-4
TGTGCCAGCAGACCACGGGACAATGAAAAACTGTTTTTT
CASRPRDNEKLFF
>TRBD2|TRBJ2-1|NA|TRBV20-1
TGCAGTGCCCCCGAAGTTGGGACTAGCATATTTTATGAGCAGTTCTTC
CSAPEVGTSIFYEQFF
>NA|TRBJ2-1|few|TRBV19
TGTGCCAGTGGTACTAGTGTCTACAATGAGCAGTTCTTC
CASGTSVYNEQFF
>NA|TRBJ2-1|many|TRBV6-5
TGTGCCACTACAAGGAGGCAAGAGCAGTTCTTC
CATTRRQEQFF
>NA|TRBJ2-7|few|TRBV12-3/TRBV12-4
TGTGCCAGCAGTTTGGGGGGGCACGAGCAGTACTTC
CASSLGGHEQYF
>NA|TRBJ2-3|many|TRBV20-1
TGCAGTGCTAGAGATAAGACGGTAGCTCGCACAGATACGCAGTATTTT
CSARDKTVARTDTQYF
>NA|TRBJ1-5|many|TRBV12-3/TRBV12-4
TGTGCCAGCAGTTTAGACCCGGGACGGGACAATCAGCCCCAGCATTTT
CASSLDPGRDNQPQHF
>TRBD1|TRBJ1-6|many|TRBV29-1
TGCAGCGCTAGGACAGGAGACAATAATTCACCCCTCCACTTT
CSARTGDNNSPLHF
>TRBD2|TRBJ2-1|NA|TRBV5-1
TGCGCCAGCAGCTCGGGACTAGACGGCAATGAGCAGTTCTTC
CASSSGLDGNEQFF
>NA|TRBJ2-7|many|TRBV4-1
TGCGCCAGCAGCCAAGAAAGGACGTACAGCTCCTACGAGCAGTACTTC
CASSQERTYSSYEQYF
>NA|TRBJ1-1|many|TRBV5-1
TGCGCCAGCAGCACATCAGGGGACACTGAAGCTTTCTTT
CASSTSGDTEAFF
>TRBD2|TRBJ2-1|many|TRBV19
TGTGCCAGTAGTGTCCTAGCGGGAACCTACAATGAGCAGTTCTTC
CASSVLAGTYNEQFF
>NA|TRBJ1-3|many|TRBV5-1
TGCGCCAGCAGCATAAACTCTGGAAACACCATATATTTT
CASSINSGNTIYF
>TRBD1|TRBJ1-2|many|TRBV18
TGTGCCAGCTCACCACGGGACAGGGGCTATGGCTACACCTTC
CASSPRDRGYGYTF
>NA|TRBJ2-2|NA|TRBV6-5
TGTGCCAGCACCACCGTCCGGGTTTCGAACACCGGGGAGCTGTTTTTT
CASTTVRVSNTGELFF